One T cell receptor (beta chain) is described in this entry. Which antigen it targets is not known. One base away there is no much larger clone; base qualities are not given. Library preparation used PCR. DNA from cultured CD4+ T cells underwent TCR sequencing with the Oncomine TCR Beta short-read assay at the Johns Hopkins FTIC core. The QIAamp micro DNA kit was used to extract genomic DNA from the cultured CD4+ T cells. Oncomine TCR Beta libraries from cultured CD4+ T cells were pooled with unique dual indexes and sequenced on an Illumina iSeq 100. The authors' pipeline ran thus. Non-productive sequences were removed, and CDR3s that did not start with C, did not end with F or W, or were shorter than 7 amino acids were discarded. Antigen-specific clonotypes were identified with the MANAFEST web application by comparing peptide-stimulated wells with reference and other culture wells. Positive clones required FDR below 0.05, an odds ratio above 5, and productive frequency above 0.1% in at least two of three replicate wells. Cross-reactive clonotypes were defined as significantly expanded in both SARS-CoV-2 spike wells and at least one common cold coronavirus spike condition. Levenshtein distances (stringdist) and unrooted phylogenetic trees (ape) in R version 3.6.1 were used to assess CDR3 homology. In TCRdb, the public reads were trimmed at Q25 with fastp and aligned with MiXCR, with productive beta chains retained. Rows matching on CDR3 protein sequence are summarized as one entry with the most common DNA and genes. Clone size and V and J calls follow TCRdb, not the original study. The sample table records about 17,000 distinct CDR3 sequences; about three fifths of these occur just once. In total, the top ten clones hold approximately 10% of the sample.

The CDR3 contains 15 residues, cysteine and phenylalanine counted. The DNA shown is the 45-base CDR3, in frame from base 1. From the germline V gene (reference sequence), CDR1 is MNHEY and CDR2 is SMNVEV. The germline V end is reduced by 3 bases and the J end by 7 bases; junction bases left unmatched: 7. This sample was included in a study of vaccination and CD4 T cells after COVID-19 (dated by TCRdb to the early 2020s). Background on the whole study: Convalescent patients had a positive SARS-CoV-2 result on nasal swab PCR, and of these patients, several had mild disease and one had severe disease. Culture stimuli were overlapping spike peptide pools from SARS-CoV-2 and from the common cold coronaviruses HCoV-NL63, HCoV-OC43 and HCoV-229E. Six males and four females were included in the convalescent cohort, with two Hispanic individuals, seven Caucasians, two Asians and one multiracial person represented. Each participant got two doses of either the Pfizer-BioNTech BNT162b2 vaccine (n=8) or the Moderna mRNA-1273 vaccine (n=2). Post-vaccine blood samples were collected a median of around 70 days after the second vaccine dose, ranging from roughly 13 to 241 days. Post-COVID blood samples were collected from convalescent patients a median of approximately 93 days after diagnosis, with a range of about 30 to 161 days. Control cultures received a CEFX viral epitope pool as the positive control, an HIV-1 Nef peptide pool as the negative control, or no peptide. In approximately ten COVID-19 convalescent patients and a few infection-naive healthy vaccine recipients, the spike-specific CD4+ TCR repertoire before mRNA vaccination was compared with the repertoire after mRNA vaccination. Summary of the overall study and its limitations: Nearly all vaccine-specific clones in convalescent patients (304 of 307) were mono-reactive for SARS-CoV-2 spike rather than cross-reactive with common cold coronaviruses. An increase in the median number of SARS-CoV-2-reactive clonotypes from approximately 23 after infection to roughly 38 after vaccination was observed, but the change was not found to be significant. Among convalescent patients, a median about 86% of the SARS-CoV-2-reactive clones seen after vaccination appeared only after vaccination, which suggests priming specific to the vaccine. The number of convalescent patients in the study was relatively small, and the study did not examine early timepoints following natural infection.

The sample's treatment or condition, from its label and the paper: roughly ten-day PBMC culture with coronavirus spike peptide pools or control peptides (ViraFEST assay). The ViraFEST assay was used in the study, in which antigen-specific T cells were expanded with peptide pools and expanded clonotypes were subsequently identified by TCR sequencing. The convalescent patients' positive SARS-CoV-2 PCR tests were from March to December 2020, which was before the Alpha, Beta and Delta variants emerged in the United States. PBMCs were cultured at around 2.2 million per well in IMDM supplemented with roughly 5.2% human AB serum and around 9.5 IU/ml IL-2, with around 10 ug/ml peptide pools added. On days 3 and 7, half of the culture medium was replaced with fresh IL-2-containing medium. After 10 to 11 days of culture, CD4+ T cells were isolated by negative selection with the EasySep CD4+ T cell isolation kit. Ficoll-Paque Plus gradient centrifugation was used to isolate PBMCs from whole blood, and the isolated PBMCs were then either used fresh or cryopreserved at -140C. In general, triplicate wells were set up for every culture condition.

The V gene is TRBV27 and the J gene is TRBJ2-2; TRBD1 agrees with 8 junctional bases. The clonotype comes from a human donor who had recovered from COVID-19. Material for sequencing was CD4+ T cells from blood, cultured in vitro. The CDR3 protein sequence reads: CASSLVRGRVGELFF. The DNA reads TGTGCCAGCAGTTTGGTCAGGGGGCGCGTCGGGGAGCTGTTTTTT.